This T cell receptor beta chain was identified during a study of T cells in Graves' hyperthyroidism and ophthalmopathy. The CDR3 has 15 residues. J was trimmed by 4 bases and V by 1 base; bases with no gene match: 2. Germline lookup yields CDR1 LGHDT and CDR2 YNNKEL (reference sequence). This clonotype was seen many times. Exclusion of patients followed from uncontrolled infection, other autoimmune disease, pregnancy or lactation. Diagnosis relied on clinical symptoms, serum thyroxine and TRAb, thyroid ultrasound and orbital computed tomography. There were TCR beta CDR3 regions amplified from RNA transcripts. HTBI primers were used for first-round RT-PCR of the TCR CDR3. TCRdb ran MiXCR on the multiplex PCR reads and lists one entry per CDR3 protein. The table records 550,000 to 850,000 distinct CDR3 sequences, around 19% of them present only once.

The chain uses TRBV3-1 and TRBJ1-2; 11 bases map to TRBD1. The clonotype was recovered from a woman aged 45-65 years with Graves' hyperthyroidism that later progressed to Graves' ophthalmopathy. Sequencing was carried out using blood. CDR3 loop: CASSQAGTGGYGYTF. The CDR3 DNA follows: TGTGCCAGCAGCCAAGCCGGGACAGGGGGCTATGGCTACACCTTC. The full variable domain, with the rest looked up from reference TRBV3-1 and TRBJ1-2, is DTAVSQTPKYLVTQMGNDKSIKCEQNLGHDTMYWYKQDSKKFLKIMFSYNNKELIINETVPNRFSPKSPDKAHLNLHINSLELGDSAVYFCASSQAGTGGYGYTFGSGTRLTVV.